The following is a T cell receptor (beta chain) sequence with its context. Its specific antigen is unknown. Qualities for individual bases were not recorded, and no much larger clone is one base off. This sample stems from a study of identical twins (dated by TCRdb to about 2016). Describing the broader study: The study deep-sequenced TCR alpha and beta repertoires from monozygotic twins, unrelated adults of various ages and cord blood to test whether fetal clonotypes persist. To rule out contamination, the twin experiments were replicated at different times with different library preparation protocols.

At the junction V is shortened by 7 bases and J by 6 bases, with 15 bases in between. From cysteine to phenylalanine, the CDR3 is 13 amino acids long. Only CDR3 DNA is held: 39 bases, read in frame from base 1. From a lookup of the germline V gene (reference sequence), CDR1 and CDR2 are DFQATT and SNEGSKA. Only healthy Caucasian donors were included. Three pairs of female monozygotic twins, all aged roughly 18 to 30 years, made up the twin cohort. Positive isolation kits from Invitrogen were used to isolate CD4+ and CD8+ T cell populations. Beyond this particular receptor, the publication reports: Abundant cord blood beta clonotypes had fewer insertions, young adult naive repertoires showed a similar but weaker trend, and memory repertoires showed no such trend. Compared with coincidental sharing between unrelated individuals, out-of-frame TCR alpha sequences shared between twins showed an excess of sequences with low generation probability. Because the same donors could not be followed over many years, the conclusions depended on cross-sectional statistical analysis. Zero-insertion analyses could be partly confounded by invariant T cells such as MAIT and iNKT, although diverse VJ usage argued against such confounding for most clonotypes. The excess sharing between twins in beta out-of-frame sequences was weaker because fewer shared sequences reduced the signal-to-noise ratio. Out-of-frame TCR alpha sharing in monozygotic twins was systematically underestimated by recombination models, whereas sharing between unrelated individuals was in agreement with the recombination models.

The method behind the library was 5' RACE. The instrument given in TCRdb is Illumina HiSeq 2000. A universal primer binding site was added through template switching, and the final cDNA carried a unique molecular identifier so that TCR cDNA molecules could be counted accurately. Specific primers in the conserved constant-segment region were used to synthesize first-strand cDNA for TCR alpha and beta chains. Each cDNA library was double barcoded, with a SMART-Mk sample barcode plus Illumina barcodes, to control for contamination. TruSeq adapter sequences along with Illumina sample barcodes were introduced in two successive PCR steps. TCR alpha and beta cDNA libraries were sequenced on the Illumina HiSeq platform with custom primers. The original pipeline was this. Raw reads were processed with MiGEC to extract unique molecular identifiers, and MiXCR was used to determine CDR3 positions. For each individual, recombination models were inferred using an EM algorithm with the repgenHMM and IGoR tools. The analysis of shared clonotypes was done with the tcR package in R, with sharing normalized by the product of cloneset sizes. To study raw recombination free of thymic and clonal selection effects, out-of-frame nonproductive sequences were analyzed. The public sequencing data were trimmed at Q25 with fastp and processed into clonotypes with MiXCR by TCRdb, which kept only in-frame beta chains. Rows with a matching CDR3 protein are joined into one entry that keeps the most common DNA and genes. TCRdb, not the original authors, processed these V and J calls. This sample is represented by about 190,000 distinct CDR3 sequences; more than 15% of them were singletons. Around two fifths of the sample is held by the ten biggest clonotypes.

The same sample was also used in a study of T cells expressing NK-cell markers. The second source states: Eight or nine donors provided sorted CD3+CD56+NKG2C+, CD3+CD56+NKG2C- and CD3+CD56-NKG2C+ T-cell subsets, whose TCR beta-chain repertoires were profiled. Of the eight sequenced donors, seven were found to be HCMV-seropositive and one was found to be HCMV-seronegative. In several experiments an anti-gammadeltaTCR antibody was added to restrict sorting to alphabetaTCR-expressing T cells. In six donors, the dominant CD3+CD56+NKG2C+ clonotypes were among the top 10 CD8+ clonotypes and accounted for 1.0-7.0% of CD8+ T cells. Those dominant clonotypes were again the most abundant among CD3+CD56-NKG2C+ cells in several donors, at roughly 28.3-65%. Whether the expanded NKG2C-expressing T cell clones were specific for HCMV antigens was left unclear. The eight sequenced donors were randomly selected healthy volunteers, three men and five women. HCMV serostatus was determined by detecting HCMV-specific IgG in serum with a commercial ELISA kit. MIGEC handled demultiplexing of the reads and grouping by UMI, while MiTCR was used to assemble and quantify clonotypes. To exclude erroneous sequences, any TCR cDNA sequence not supported by at least two reads was discarded. Downstream repertoire analysis used the tcR package, and clonotypes were matched across fractions by CDR3 nucleotide sequence plus V segment. Antigen specificity was annotated against VDJdb with VDJmatch, allowing one amino acid substitution in CDR3.

Rearrangement joined TRBV20-1 to TRBJ2-2; the D gene is tentatively TRBD1 or TRBD2, each matching 5 bases. The sample was CD8+ T cells sorted from blood. This TCR was recovered from a woman in her late teens or twenties in good health. This receptor carries the CDR3 CSVPWGFAGELFF. The DNA is TGCAGTGTACCCTGGGGGTTTGCCGGGGAGCTGTTTTTT.